This passage covers 29 T cell receptor beta chains from one sample sequenced in a study of blood T cell repertoires in COVID-19. Repertoires were generated with immunoSEQ multiplex PCR, while TCRdb's copy carries only in-frame clones and drops some. This table has some 70,000 clones, 85% to 90% appearing once. Source material: peripheral blood. These receptors originate from an elderly woman with active COVID-19.

V is TRBV27 and J is TRBJ2-1, with TRBD2 matching 7 bases. Germline values: CDR1 MNHEY, CDR2 SMNVEV (reference sequence). Unmatched junction bases numbered 8, after V lost 5 bases and J lost 7 bases. This CDR3 is built from 14 residues. CDR3 in DNA: TGTGCCAGCAGTGGGAGGGCGGGAGTGAATGAGCAGTTCTTC. It codes for CASSGRAGVNEQFF.

The chain combines TRBV5-6 with TRBJ2-3; 7 bases are a match to TRBD2. Germline CDR1 and CDR2: SGHDT and YYEEEE. This CDR3 contains 15 residues. The ends lost 1 base at V and 7 bases at J; junction bases unmatched: 9. In nucleotides, the CDR3 is TGTGCCAGCAGCTTGTTTGCGGGAGCTCCCTATACGCAGTATTTT. This translates into CASSLFAGAPYTQYF.

The chain uses TRBV2 and TRBJ2-5, with TRBD2 matching 10 bases. CDR3 length: 15 residues. CDR1 is SNHLY and CDR2 is FYNNEI in the germline V gene. V shed 6 bases, J shed 5 bases, and the junction held 9 bases outside the gene matches. The CDR3 is CASREGAGGHETQYF. In nucleotides, the CDR3 is TGTGCCAGCAGGGAGGGAGCGGGAGGGCACGAGACCCAGTACTTC.

The chain uses TRBV4-3 and TRBJ2-1; 8 nucleotides align to TRBD2. CDR1 is LGHNA, CDR2 YSLEER, per germline. V trimming: 3 bases; J trimming: 4 bases; junction bases outside the gene matches: 8. This CDR3 has 16 amino acids. The DNA for the CDR3 is TGCGCCAGCAGCCAGGGCGTAGCGGGAATTTACAATGAGCAGTTCTTC. Its protein is CASSQGVAGIYNEQFF.

The V and J genes are TRBV6-5 and TRBJ2-3; 8 nucleotides line up with TRBD2. Unmatched junction bases numbered 9, after V lost 11 bases and J lost 2 bases. Germline lookup yields CDR1 MNHEY and CDR2 SVGAGI. The CDR3 runs to 14 residues. The CDR3 coding sequence is TGTGCCGCAGGTCAACTAGCGGACACAGATACGCAGTATTTT. This translates into CAAGQLADTDTQYF.

V usage is TRBV20-1 and J usage is TRBJ1-2; 10 nucleotides match TRBD1. Germline V CDR1 and CDR2: DFQATT, SNEGSKA (reference sequence). The CDR3 totals 13 residues. Trimming at V came to 3 bases and at J to 6 bases, leaving 4 bases not matched to a gene. Here the CDR3 reads CSASHDRGHGYTF. CDR3 in DNA: TGCAGTGCTAGTCATGACAGGGGGCATGGCTACACCTTC.

J is TRBJ1-3 and V is TRBV7-9, with TRBD1 identical over 7 bases. Germline CDR1 reads SEHNR; CDR2 reads FQNEAQ (reference sequence). This CDR3 has 14 amino acids. The junction had 3 bases not matched to a gene; V was cut back by 6 bases and J by 1 base. The CDR3 reads CASRRQGSGNTIYF. The CDR3 DNA sequence: TGTGCCAGCAGGCGACAGGGTTCTGGAAACACCATATATTTT.

This rearrangement joins TRBV6-5 to TRBJ2-1; D perhaps matches TRBD2 (6 bases). The CDR3 has 14 amino acids. The germline gives CDR1 MNHEY, CDR2 SVGAGI. Trimming stripped 0 bases from V and 8 bases from J, with 11 bases between. The CDR3 spells CASSYSWRRDEQFF. The CDR3 DNA sequence: TGTGCCAGCAGTTACTCCTGGCGGAGGGATGAGCAGTTCTTC.

The chain links TRBV6-6 to TRBJ1-2, with D tentatively TRBD1 (5 bases). V was cut by 2 bases and J by 2 bases, with 12 bases left in between. The V gene's germline CDR1 is MNHNY and CDR2 SVGAGI (reference sequence). The CDR3 is 15 amino acids. CDR3 in amino acids: CASSYPDQGNYGYTF. CDR3 DNA: TGTGCCAGCAGTTACCCCGATCAGGGAAACTATGGCTACACCTTC.

The rearrangement uses TRBV19 and TRBJ2-4; TRBD1 is a possible D gene (7 bases). The CDR3 runs 14 residues. V lost 5 bases and J 8 bases, leaving 16 bases between the germline ends. The germline V gene encodes CDR1 LNHDA and CDR2 SQIVND (reference sequence). In nucleotides, the CDR3 is TGTGCCAGTAGTTATGGGCAGGGGGGTGACATTCAGTACTTC. Translated, it gives CASSYGQGGDIQYF.

The V and J genes are TRBV7-2 and TRBJ2-5; D is uncertain. The length of the CDR3 is 14 residues. V lost 1 base and J 9 bases, leaving 15 bases between the germline ends. Germline CDR1 reads SGHTA; CDR2 reads FQGNSA. CDR3 DNA: TGTGCCAGCAGCTTAGTAGGAGCCTCCGAGGCCCAGTACTTC. This encodes CASSLVGASEAQYF.

This chain links TRBV5-1 with TRBJ2-3, with D possibly TRBD2 on 6 matching bases. Germline V gene data show CDR1 as SGHRS and CDR2 as YFSETQ. The germline V and J ends were trimmed by 7 bases and 1 base, with 16 bases remaining between them. The CDR3 runs to 15 residues. The CDR3 is CASADLAGRTDTQYF. As DNA, the CDR3 is TGCGCCAGCGCCGACCTCGCGGGGCGCACAGATACGCAGTATTTT.

In the case of this clone: At one end the junction does not follow the germline gene, possibly because of a read error. The chain carries TRBV5-1 and TRBJ2-5, with D unresolved. Per germline, CDR1 SGHRS and CDR2 YFSETQ. The CDR3 covers 13 residues. As DNA, the CDR3 is TGCGCCAGCAGCGCAGACAACCAGGAGACCCAGTACTTC. This codes for CASSADNQETQYF. The full variable domain, rest sourced from reference TRBV5-1 and TRBJ2-5, is KAGVTQTPRYLIKTRGQQVTLSCSPISGHRSVSWYQQTPGQGLQFLFEYFSETQRNKGNFPGRFSGRQFSNSRSEMNVSTLELGDSALYLCASSADNQETQYFGPGTRLLVL.

V gene TRBV18 combines with J gene TRBJ1-2; the D gene is possibly TRBD1 (5 bases). Looked up from germline, CDR1 is KGHSH and CDR2 is LQKENI. Trimming shortened V by 3 bases and J by 4 bases, and 18 bases separated the two germline ends. The CDR3 sequence is 16 residues long. The CDR3 DNA follows: TGTGCCAGCTCACCCGACAGATACCCTTCCCTCTATGGCTACACCTTC. The encoded protein is CASSPDRYPSLYGYTF.

This rearrangement joins TRBV6-5 to TRBJ1-4; D gene uncertain. The ends were cut back, 7 bases at V and 3 bases at J, with 9 bases in the middle. This CDR3 is built from 13 residues. Germline lookup yields CDR1 MNHEY and CDR2 SVGAGI. CDR3 residues: CASTRQANEKLFF. For the CDR3, the DNA is TGTGCCAGCACTCGACAAGCTAATGAAAAACTGTTTTTT.

The rearrangement joins TRBV25-1 to TRBJ2-7; a weak D match, TRBD1 (5 bases). Germline loops: CDR1 MGHDK, CDR2 SYGVNS. With 6 bases removed from V and 0 bases from J, the gap between germline ends came to 9 bases. This CDR3 is built from 13 residues. The CDR3 region is CASRGRNSYEQYF. The CDR3, as DNA: TGTGCCAGCAGGGGGCGGAACTCCTACGAGCAGTACTTC.

The chain is built from TRBV7-2 and TRBJ1-1; D gene ambiguous. The V gene lost 1 base and the J gene lost 0 bases, with 9 bases spanning the gap. Germline V lookup: CDR1 SGHTA, CDR2 FQGNSA. This CDR3 spans 15 amino acids. Here the CDR3 reads CASSLDAAMNTEAFF. DNA for the CDR3: TGTGCCAGCAGCTTAGATGCGGCCATGAACACTGAAGCTTTCTTT.

The chain uses TRBV19 and TRBJ2-5; 7 positions match TRBD2. Unmatched junction bases numbered 8, after V lost 5 bases and J lost 2 bases. Germline V gene data show CDR1 as LNHDA and CDR2 as SQIVND (reference sequence). This CDR3 comprises 15 residues. In DNA form, the CDR3 reads TGTGCCAGTAGTCGGCGGGACTATCGACAAGAGACCCAGTACTTC. This encodes CASSRRDYRQETQYF.

The chain is built from TRBV3-1 (or the pseudogene TRBV3-2) and TRBJ2-4; a possible D gene is TRBD1 (5 bases). V shed 2 bases and J shed 4 bases, with 15 bases lying between them. The length of the CDR3 is 16 residues. Germline V gene lookup returns CDR1 LGHDT and CDR2 YNNKEL (reference sequence). Here the CDR3 reads CASSQPLDSFKNIQYF. For the CDR3, the DNA is TGTGCCAGCAGCCAACCCCTCGACAGCTTTAAAAACATTCAGTACTTC.

V and J are TRBV2 and TRBJ1-4; 7 positions match TRBD1. Germline CDR1 SNHLY, CDR2 FYNNEI. CDR3 length: 14 amino acids. J was trimmed by 8 bases and V by 5 bases; bases with no gene match: 8. The CDR3 bases are TGTGCCAGCAGTCGACAGGGAACGGGAGAAAAACTGTTTTTT. Encoded protein: CASSRQGTGEKLFF.

The chain employs TRBV18 and TRBJ2-1; 8 nucleotides agree with TRBD2. J was trimmed by 0 bases and V by 3 bases; bases with no gene match: 10. This CDR3 comprises 18 residues. Germline CDR1 and CDR2: KGHSH and LQKENI. The CDR3, as DNA: TGTGCCAGCTCACCGTCGAGCGGGAGAACAATCTCCTACAATGAGCAGTTCTTC. It is translated as CASSPSSGRTISYNEQFF.

This chain joins TRBV27 and TRBJ2-5; maybe TRBD1 (5 bases). The germline V gene has CDR1 MNHEY and CDR2 SMNVEV (reference sequence). The CDR3 is 16 residues long. V was clipped by 6 bases and J by 2 bases, with 19 bases between them. The CDR3 protein is CASSSLRWGRQETQYF. CDR3 coding DNA: TGTGCCAGCAGCTCTCTTCGGTGGGGCCGACAAGAGACCCAGTACTTC.

The CDR3 bases are TGTGCCATTAAGGGGGGGAATCAGCCCCAGCATTTT. It yields the protein CAIKGGNQPQHF. The chain joins TRBV28 to TRBJ1-5, with a possible D match to TRBD1 (6 bases). Trimming stripped 10 bases from V and 4 bases from J, with 11 bases between. The CDR3 covers 12 residues. Germline values: CDR1 MDHEN, CDR2 SYDVKM.

V is TRBV3-1 (or the pseudogene TRBV3-2) and J is TRBJ2-1; TRBD2 matches at 14 bases. This CDR3 has 14 amino acids. CDR1 and CDR2 from the germline V gene are LGHDT and YNNKEL (reference sequence). The V and J ends lost 4 bases and 7 bases, in that order; junction bases with no gene match: 0. The CDR3 reads CASSRLAGGNEQFF. The CDR3 nucleotides read TGTGCCAGCAGCCGACTAGCGGGAGGGAATGAGCAGTTCTTC.

The rearrangement uses TRBV11-1 and TRBJ1-1; D remains unclear. Trimming took 4 bases from V and 8 from J, leaving 14 bases between them. Germline V gene data show CDR1 as SGHAT and CDR2 as FQDESV (reference sequence). CDR3 length: 13 amino acids. The CDR3 sequence: CASSSNQREEAFF. Written as DNA, the CDR3 is TGTGCCAGCAGCTCAAACCAGCGGGAGGAAGCTTTCTTT. Filled out from reference TRBV11-1 and TRBJ1-1, the complete variable domain reads EAEVAQSPRYKITEKSQAVAFWCDPISGHATLYWYRQILGQGPELLVQFQDESVVDDSQLPKDRFSAERLKGVDSTLKIQPAELGDSAMYLCASSSNQREEAFFGQGTRLTVV.

The genes are TRBV10-1 and TRBJ2-1; 9 bases match TRBD1. CDR1 WNHNN and CDR2 SYGVQD come from the germline V gene (reference sequence). The CDR3 runs to 15 residues. The V gene end was trimmed by 9 bases and the J gene end by 4 bases; junction bases not matched to a gene: 10. For the CDR3, the DNA is TGCGCCAGTGATAAGTTAGGGACAGGGTACAATGAGCAGTTCTTC. Its protein product is CASDKLGTGYNEQFF.

The chain has TRBV28 and TRBJ2-4; D ambiguous. Germline CDR1 MDHEN, CDR2 SYDVKM. V lost 6 bases to trimming and J lost 1 base, with 16 bases between them. The CDR3 loop spans 16 amino acids. The CDR3 DNA sequence: TGTGCCAGCAGGCCCAACCCTAGTCTGGCCAAAAACATTCAGTACTTC. This codes for CASRPNPSLAKNIQYF.

The V and J genes are TRBV7-2 and TRBJ2-5; 8 positions match TRBD1. Germline loops: CDR1 SGHTA, CDR2 FQGNSA. J lost 5 bases, V lost 4 bases, and 6 bases had no gene match. The CDR3 totals 14 residues. CDR3 coding DNA: TGTGCCAGCAGCTCCCGGACAGGGTTGGAGACCCAGTACTTC. It specifies CASSSRTGLETQYF.

The V and J genes are TRBV7-9 and TRBJ2-5; TRBD2 matches 9 bases. With 3 bases clipped from V and 5 bases from J, the junction kept 4 bases outside the gene matches. Germline CDR1 SEHNR, CDR2 FQNEAQ (reference sequence). The CDR3 has 14 amino acids. CDR3 residues: CASSFSGREETQYF. CDR3 in DNA: TGTGCCAGCAGCTTTAGCGGGAGAGAGGAGACCCAGTACTTC.